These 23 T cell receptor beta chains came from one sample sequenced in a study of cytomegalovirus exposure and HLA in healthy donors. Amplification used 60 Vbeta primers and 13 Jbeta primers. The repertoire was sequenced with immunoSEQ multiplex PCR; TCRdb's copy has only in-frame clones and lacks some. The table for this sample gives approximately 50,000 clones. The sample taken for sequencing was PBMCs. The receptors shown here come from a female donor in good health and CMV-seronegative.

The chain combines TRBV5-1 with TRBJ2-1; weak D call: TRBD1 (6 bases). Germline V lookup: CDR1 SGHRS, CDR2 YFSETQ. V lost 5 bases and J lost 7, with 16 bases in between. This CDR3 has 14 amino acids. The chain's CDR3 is CASRGAGSTNEQFF. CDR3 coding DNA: TGCGCCAGCAGGGGGGCAGGCTCCACAAATGAGCAGTTCTTC.

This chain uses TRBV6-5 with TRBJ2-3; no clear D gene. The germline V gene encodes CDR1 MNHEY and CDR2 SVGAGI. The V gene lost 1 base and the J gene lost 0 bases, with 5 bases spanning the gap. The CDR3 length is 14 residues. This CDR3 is CASSYWSSTDTQYF. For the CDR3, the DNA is TGTGCCAGCAGTTACTGGAGCAGCACAGATACGCAGTATTTT.

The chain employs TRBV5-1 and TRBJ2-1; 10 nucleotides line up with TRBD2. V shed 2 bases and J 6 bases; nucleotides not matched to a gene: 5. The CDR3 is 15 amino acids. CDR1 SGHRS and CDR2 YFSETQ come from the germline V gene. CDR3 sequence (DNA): TGCGCCAGCAGCTTAAGGCTAGCGGGAGTCAATGAGCAGTTCTTC. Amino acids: CASSLRLAGVNEQFF.

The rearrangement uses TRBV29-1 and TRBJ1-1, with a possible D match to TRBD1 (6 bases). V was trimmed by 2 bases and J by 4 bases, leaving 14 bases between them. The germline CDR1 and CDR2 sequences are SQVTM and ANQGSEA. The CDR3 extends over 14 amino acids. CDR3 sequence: CSVEQRQVSTEAFF. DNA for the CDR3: TGCAGCGTTGAACAGCGACAGGTGAGCACTGAAGCTTTCTTT.

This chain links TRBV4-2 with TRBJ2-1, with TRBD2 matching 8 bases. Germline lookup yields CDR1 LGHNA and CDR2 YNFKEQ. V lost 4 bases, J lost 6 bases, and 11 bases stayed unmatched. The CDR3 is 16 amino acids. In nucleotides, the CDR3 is TGTGCCAGCAGCCTGGAAGGATCGAGCGGGGGCAATGAGCAGTTCTTC. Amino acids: CASSLEGSSGGNEQFF.

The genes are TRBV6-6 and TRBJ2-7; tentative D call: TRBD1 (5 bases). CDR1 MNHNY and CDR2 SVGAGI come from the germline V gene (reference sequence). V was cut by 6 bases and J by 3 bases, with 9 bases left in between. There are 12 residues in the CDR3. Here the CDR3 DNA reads TGTGCCAGCAGATTACAGGACTACGAGCAGTACTTC. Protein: CASRLQDYEQYF.

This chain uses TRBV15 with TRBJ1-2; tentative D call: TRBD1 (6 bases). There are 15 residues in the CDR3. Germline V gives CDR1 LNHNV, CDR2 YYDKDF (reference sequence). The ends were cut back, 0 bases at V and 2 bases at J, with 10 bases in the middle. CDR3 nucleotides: TGTGCCACCAGCAGAGATCCGGGGGGCAACTATGGCTACACCTTC. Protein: CATSRDPGGNYGYTF.

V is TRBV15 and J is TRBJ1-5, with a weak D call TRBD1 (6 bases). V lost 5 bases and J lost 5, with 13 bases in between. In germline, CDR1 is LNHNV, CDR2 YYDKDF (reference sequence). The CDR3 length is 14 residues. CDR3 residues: CATSSTGPHQPQHF. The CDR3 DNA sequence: TGTGCCACCAGCTCGACAGGTCCCCATCAGCCCCAGCATTTT.

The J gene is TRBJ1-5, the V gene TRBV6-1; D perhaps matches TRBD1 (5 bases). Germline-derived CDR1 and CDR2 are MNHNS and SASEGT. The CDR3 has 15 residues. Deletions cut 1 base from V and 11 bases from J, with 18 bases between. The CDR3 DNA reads TGTGCCAGCAGTGAAGGTCGGGACGGGGGTGTCGCCCAGCATTTT. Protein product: CASSEGRDGGVAQHF.

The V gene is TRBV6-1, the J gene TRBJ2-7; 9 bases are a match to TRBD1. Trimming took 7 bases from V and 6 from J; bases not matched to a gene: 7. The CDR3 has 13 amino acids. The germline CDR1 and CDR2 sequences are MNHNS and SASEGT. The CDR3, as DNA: TGTGCCAGCAACGGACAGGGGCCTACCGAGCAGTACTTC. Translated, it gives CASNGQGPTEQYF.

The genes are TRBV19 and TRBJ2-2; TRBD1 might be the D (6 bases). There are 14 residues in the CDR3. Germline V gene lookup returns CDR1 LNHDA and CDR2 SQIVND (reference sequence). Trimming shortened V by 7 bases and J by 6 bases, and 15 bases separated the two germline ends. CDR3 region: CASNRVAGAGELFF. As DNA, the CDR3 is TGTGCCAGTAATCGAGTAGCAGGGGCCGGGGAGCTGTTTTTT.

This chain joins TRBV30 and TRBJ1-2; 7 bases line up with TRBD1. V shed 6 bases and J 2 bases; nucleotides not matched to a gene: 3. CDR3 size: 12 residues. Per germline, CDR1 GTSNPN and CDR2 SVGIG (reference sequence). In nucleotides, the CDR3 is TGTGCCTGCAAGACAGGGAACTATGGCTACACCTTC. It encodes CACKTGNYGYTF.

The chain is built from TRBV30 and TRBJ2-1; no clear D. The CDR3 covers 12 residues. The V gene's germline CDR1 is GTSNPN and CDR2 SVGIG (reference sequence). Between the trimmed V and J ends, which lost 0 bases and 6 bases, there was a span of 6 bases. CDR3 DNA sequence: TGTGCCTGGAGTGTCGGAGTCAATGAGCAGTTCTTC. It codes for CAWSVGVNEQFF.

CDR3: CASSQVTGDEWVTEAFF. In nucleotides, the CDR3 is TGCGCCAGCAGCCAAGTAACAGGGGACGAGTGGGTCACTGAAGCTTTCTTT. This rearrangement joins TRBV4-1 to TRBJ1-1; 7 bases map to TRBD1. This CDR3 has 17 amino acids. Germline V gives CDR1 MGHRA, CDR2 YSYEKL. Trimming removed 1 base from V and 4 bases from J; junction bases left unmatched: 12.

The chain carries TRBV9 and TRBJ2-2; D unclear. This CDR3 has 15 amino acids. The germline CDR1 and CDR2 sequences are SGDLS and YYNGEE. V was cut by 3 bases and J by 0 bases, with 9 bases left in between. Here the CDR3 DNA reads TGTGCCAGCAGCGCCAGCGTCGCGAACACCGGGGAGCTGTTTTTT. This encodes CASSASVANTGELFF.

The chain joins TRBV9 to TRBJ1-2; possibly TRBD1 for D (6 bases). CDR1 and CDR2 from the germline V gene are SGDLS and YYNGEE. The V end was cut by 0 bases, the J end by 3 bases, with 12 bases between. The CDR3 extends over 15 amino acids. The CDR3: CASSVGGRGDYGYTF. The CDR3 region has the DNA TGTGCCAGCAGCGTAGGCGGCAGGGGCGACTATGGCTACACCTTC.

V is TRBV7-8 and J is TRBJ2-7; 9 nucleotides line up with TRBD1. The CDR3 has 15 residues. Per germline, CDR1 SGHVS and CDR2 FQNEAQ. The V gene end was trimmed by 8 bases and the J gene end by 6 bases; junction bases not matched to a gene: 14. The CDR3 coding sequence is TGTGCCAGCGAAACCTCGGGACAGGGCGTTGGCGAGCAGTACTTC. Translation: CASETSGQGVGEQYF.

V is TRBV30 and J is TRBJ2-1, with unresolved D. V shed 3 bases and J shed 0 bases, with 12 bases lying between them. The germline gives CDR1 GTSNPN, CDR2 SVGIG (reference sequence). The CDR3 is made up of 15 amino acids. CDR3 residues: CAWRRDSSSYNEQFF. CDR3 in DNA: TGTGCCTGGAGGCGAGACTCGAGCTCCTACAATGAGCAGTTCTTC.

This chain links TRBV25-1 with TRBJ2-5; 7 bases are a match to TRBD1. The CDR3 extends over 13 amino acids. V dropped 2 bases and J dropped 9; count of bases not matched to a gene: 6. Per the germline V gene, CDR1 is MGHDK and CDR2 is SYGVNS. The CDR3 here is CASSEIEGAAQYF. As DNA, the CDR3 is TGTGCCAGCAGTGAAATCGAGGGGGCGGCCCAGTACTTC.

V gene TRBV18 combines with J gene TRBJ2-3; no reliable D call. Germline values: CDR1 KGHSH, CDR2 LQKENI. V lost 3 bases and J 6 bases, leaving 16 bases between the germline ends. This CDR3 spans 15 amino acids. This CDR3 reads CASSPDYLSMDTQYF. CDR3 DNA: TGTGCCAGCTCACCCGATTATTTGAGTATGGATACGCAGTATTTT.

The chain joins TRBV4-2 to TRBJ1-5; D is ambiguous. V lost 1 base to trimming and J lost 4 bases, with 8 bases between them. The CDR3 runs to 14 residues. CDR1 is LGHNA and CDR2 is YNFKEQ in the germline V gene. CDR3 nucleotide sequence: TGTGCCAGCAGCCAAGCCACTATGAATCAGCCCCAGCATTTT. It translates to CASSQATMNQPQHF.

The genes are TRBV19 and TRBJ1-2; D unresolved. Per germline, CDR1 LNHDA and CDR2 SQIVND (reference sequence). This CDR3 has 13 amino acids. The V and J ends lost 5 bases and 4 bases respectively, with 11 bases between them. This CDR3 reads CASSPLSVYGYTF. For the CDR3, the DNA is TGTGCCAGTAGTCCCCTCTCGGTCTATGGCTACACCTTC.

The chain's CDR3 is CASSSTGNTEAFF. CDR3 DNA sequence: TGTGCCAGCAGCTCCACAGGGAACACTGAAGCTTTCTTT. The chain combines TRBV7-9 with TRBJ1-1; TRBD1 might be the D (5 bases). The CDR3 extends over 13 amino acids. The germline V and J ends were trimmed by 4 bases and 1 base, with 7 bases remaining between them. Germline V gene sequence: CDR1 SEHNR, CDR2 FQNEAQ (reference sequence).